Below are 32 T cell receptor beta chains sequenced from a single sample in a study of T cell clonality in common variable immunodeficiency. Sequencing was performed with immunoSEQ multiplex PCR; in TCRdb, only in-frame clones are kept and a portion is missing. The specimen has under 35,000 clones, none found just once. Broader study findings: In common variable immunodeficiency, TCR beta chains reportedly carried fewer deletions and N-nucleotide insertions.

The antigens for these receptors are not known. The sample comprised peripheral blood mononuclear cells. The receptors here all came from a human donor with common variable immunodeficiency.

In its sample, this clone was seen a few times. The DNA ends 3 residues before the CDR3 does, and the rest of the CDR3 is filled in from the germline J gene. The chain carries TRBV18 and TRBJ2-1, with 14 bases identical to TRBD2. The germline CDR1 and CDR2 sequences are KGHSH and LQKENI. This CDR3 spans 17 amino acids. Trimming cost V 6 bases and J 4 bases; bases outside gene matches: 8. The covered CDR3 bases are TGTGCCAGCTCGTGGACTAGCGGGGGGCCAGGGTACAATGAG. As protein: CASSWTSGGPGYNE. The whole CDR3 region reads CASSWTSGGPGYNEQFF.

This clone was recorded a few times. CDR3 bases read: TGTGCCAGCAGCCCGGGACAGGGCCTGGTGCAGCCC. Protein: CASSPGQGLVQP. The CDR3 in full is CASSPGQGLVQPQHF. The gene calls are TRBV2 and TRBJ1-5, with TRBD1 matching over 9 bases. The read terminates 3 residues before the CDR3 end, so the remaining end is supplied by the germline J gene. Germline V lookup: CDR1 SNHLY, CDR2 FYNNEI. Germline trimming cut 6 bases from V and 7 bases from J; bases unmatched to any gene: 10. CDR3 length equals 15 residues.

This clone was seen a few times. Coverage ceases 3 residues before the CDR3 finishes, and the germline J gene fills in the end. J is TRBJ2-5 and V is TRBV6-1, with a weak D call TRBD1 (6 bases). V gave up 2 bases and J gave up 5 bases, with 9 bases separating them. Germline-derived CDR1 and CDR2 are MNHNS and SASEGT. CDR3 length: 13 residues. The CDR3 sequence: CASSETGMETQYF. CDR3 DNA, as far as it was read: TGTGCCAGCAGTGAAACAGGGATGGAGACC.

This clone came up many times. The sequenced part of the CDR3 DNA is TGTGCCAGCTCACCTCCCGGGGACAGGGATCAGCCC. Translated: CASSPPGDRDQP. The full CDR3 protein is CASSPPGDRDQPQHF. This rearrangement joins TRBV18 to TRBJ1-5; 9 nucleotides agree with TRBD1. Read sequence stops 3 residues before the CDR3 end, and the germline J gene provides the missing end. Germline assignment: CDR1 KGHSH and CDR2 LQKENI. V was clipped by 3 bases and J by 5 bases; unmatched bases: 5. The CDR3 is 15 residues long.

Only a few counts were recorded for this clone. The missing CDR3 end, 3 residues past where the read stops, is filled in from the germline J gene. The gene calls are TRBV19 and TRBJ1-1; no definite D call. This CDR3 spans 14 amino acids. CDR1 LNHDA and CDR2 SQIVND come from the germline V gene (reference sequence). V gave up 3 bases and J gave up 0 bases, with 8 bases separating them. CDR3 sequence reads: CASSMGLLNTEAFF. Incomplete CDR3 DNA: TGTGCCAGTAGTATGGGCCTTTTGAACACTGAA.

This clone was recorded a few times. The part of the CDR3 DNA that was read is TGTGCCACCCAACTAGGTTTCCATGAG. This encodes CATQLGFHE. The full CDR3 is CATQLGFHEQFF. This rearrangement joins TRBV19 to TRBJ2-1; D is perhaps TRBD2 (5 bases). Read sequence stops 3 residues before the CDR3 end, and the germline J gene provides the missing end. CDR1 and CDR2 from the germline V gene are LNHDA and SQIVND (reference sequence). The length of the CDR3 is 12 residues. Deletions cut 10 bases from V and 8 bases from J, with 15 bases between.

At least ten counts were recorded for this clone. This CDR3 is CASSLTGARDNEQFF. The CDR3 DNA, read in part, is TGTGCCAGCAGTTTAACAGGGGCTAGGGACAATGAG. The V gene is TRBV7-2, the J gene TRBJ2-1; 7 positions match TRBD1. The CDR3 end falls 3 residues outside the read, so it is completed with the germline J gene. CDR1 is SGHTA and CDR2 is FQGNSA in the germline V gene. This CDR3 has 15 amino acids. The trim removed 6 bases at V and 5 bases at J, leaving 10 bases unmatched.

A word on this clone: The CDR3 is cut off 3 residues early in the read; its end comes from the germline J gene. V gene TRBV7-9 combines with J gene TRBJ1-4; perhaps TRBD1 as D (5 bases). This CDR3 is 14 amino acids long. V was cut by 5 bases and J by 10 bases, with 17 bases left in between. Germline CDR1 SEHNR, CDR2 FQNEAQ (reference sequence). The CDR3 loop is CASSNSDRGGKLFF. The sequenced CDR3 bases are TGTGCCAGCAGCAATTCCGACCGGGGGGGAAAA. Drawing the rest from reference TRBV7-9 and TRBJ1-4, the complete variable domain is DTGVSQNPRHKITKRGQNVTFRCDPISEHNRLYWYRQTLGQGPEFLTYFQNEAQLEKSRLLSDRFSAERPKGSFSTLEIQRTEQGDSAMYLCASSNSDRGGKLFFGSGTQLSVL.

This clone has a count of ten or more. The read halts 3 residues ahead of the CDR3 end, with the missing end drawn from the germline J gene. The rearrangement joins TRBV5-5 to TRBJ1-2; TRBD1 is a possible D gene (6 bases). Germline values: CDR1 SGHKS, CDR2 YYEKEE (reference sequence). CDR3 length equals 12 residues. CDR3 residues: CASSLIGGGYTF. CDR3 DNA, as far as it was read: TGTGCCAGCAGCTTGATAGGGGGAGGC.

The CDR3 loop reads CAWTSRVSSYNSPLHF. The sequenced CDR3 bases are TGTGCCTGGACCTCGCGGGTCAGCTCCTATAATTCACCC. The V call is TRBV30, the J call TRBJ1-6, with unresolved D. The CDR3 extends 3 residues past the end of the read, so its final part is completed from the germline J gene. The CDR3 is 16 residues long. Germline lookup yields CDR1 GTSNPN and CDR2 SVGIG (reference sequence). The V end was cut by 4 bases, the J end by 0 bases, with 13 bases between.

Incomplete CDR3 DNA: TGTGCCAGCAGCTTCTCCCCGGACACTGAA. Translation gives CASSFSPDTE. The entire CDR3 protein is CASSFSPDTEAFF. The gene calls are TRBV7-7 and TRBJ1-1; no clear D. The sequenced fragment ends 3 residues before the CDR3 boundary, so the rest is inferred from the germline J gene. V was pared by 3 bases and J by 3 bases, with 8 bases between. CDR1 is SSHAT, CDR2 FNYEAQ, per germline (reference sequence). There are 13 residues in the CDR3. Based on the CDR3 plus reference TRBV7-7 and TRBJ1-1, the full variable domain is GAGVSQSPRYKVTKRGQDVTLRCDPISSHATLYWYQQALGQGPEFLTYFNYEAQPDKSGLPSDRFSAERPEGSISTLTIQRTEQRDSAMYRCASSFSPDTEAFFGQGTRLTVV.

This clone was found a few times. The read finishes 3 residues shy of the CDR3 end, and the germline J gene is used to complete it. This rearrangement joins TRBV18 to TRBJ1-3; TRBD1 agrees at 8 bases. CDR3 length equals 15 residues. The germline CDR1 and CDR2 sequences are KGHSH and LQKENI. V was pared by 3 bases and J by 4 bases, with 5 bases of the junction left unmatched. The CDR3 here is CASSPDRASGNTIYF. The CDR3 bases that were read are TGTGCCAGCTCACCGGACAGGGCGAGCGGAAACACC.

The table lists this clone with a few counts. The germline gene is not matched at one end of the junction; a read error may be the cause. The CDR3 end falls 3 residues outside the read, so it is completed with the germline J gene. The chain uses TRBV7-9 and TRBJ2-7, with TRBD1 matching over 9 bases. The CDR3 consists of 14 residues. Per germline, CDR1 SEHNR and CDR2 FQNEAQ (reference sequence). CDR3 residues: CSSSSRDRAYEQYF. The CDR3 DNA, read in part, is TGTTCCAGCAGCTCACGGGACAGGGCCTACGAG.

The chain's CDR3 is CASSLAGVHQPQHF. Partial CDR3 DNA: TGTGCCAGCAGCTTAGCGGGGGTCCATCAGCCC. This chain joins TRBV11-2 and TRBJ1-5, with D maybe TRBD1 (5 bases). The read ends 3 residues shy of where the CDR3 ends; the end is completed using the germline J gene. The CDR3 spans 14 residues. Germline V lookup: CDR1 SGHAT, CDR2 FQNNGV. Trimming left V 1 base short and J 5 bases short, with 9 bases between. The whole variable domain, remainder taken from reference TRBV11-2 and TRBJ1-5, is EAGVAQSPRYKIIEKRQSVAFWCNPISGHATLYWYQQILGQGPKLLIQFQNNGVVDDSQLPKDRFSAERLKGVDSTLKIQPAKLEDSAVYLCASSLAGVHQPQHFGDGTRLSIL.

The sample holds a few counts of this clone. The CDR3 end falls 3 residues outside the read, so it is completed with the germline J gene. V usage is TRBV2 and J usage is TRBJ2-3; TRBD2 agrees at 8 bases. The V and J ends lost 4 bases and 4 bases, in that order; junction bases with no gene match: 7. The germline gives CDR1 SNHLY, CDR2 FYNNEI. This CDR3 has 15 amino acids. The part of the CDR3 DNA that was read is TGTGCCAGCAGTGTTGTCGGGGGGGCTTCAGATACG. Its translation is CASSVVGGASDT. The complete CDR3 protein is CASSVVGGASDTQYF.

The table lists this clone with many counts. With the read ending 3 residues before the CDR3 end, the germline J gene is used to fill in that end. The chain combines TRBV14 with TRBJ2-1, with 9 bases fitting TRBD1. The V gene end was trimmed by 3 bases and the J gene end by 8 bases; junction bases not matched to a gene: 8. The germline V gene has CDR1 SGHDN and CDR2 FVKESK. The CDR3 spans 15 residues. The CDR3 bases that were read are TGTGCCAGCAGCCACGGACAGGGGTTTAGCGATGAG. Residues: CASSHGQGFSDE. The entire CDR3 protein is CASSHGQGFSDEQFF.

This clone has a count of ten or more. The sequenced CDR3 bases are TGTGCCAGCACTTTGGCGGGGATGGGTAGGACAGATACG. Translated, it gives CASTLAGMGRTDT. In full, the CDR3 reads CASTLAGMGRTDTQYF. The chain combines TRBV6-2 or TRBV6-3 with TRBJ2-3; D perhaps matches TRBD2 (6 bases). The read ends 3 residues before the CDR3 terminus; that terminus is restored from the germline J gene. Trimming removed 7 bases from V and 3 bases from J, with 20 bases in between. The CDR3 contains 16 residues. Germline-derived CDR1 and CDR2 are MNHEY and SVGEGT.

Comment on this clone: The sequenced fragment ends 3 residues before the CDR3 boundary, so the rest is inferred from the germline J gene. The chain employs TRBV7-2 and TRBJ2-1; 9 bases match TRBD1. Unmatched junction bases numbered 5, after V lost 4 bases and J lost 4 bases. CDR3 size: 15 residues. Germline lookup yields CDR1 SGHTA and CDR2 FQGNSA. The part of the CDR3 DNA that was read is TGTGCCAGCAGCTCGGACAGGGGAGTGTACAATGAG. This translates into CASSSDRGVYNE. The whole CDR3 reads CASSSDRGVYNEQFF.

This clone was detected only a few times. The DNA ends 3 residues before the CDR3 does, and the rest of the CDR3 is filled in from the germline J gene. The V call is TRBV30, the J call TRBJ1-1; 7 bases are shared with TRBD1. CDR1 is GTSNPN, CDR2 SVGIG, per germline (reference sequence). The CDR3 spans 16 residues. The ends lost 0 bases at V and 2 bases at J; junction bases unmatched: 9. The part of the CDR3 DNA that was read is TGTGCCTGGAGTGTAAGTAGGACAGGCCTTAACACTGAA. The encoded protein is CAWSVSRTGLNTE. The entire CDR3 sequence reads CAWSVSRTGLNTEAFF.

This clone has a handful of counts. The chain's CDR3 is CARSLGGKLFF. CDR3 bases read: TGTGCCAGAAGCTTGGGAGGTAAA. The chain combines TRBV5-3 with TRBJ1-4; D unclear. Coverage ceases 3 residues before the CDR3 finishes, and the germline J gene fills in the end. Being an ORF, TRBV5-3 has a function that is uncertain. CDR3 length equals 11 residues.

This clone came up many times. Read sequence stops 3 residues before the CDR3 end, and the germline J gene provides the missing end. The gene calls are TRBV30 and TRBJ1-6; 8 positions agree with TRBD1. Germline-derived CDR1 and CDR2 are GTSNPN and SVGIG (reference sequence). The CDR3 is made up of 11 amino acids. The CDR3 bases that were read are TGTGCCGCCCGACAGGGGTTATCC. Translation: CAARQGLS. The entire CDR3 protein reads CAARQGLSLHF.

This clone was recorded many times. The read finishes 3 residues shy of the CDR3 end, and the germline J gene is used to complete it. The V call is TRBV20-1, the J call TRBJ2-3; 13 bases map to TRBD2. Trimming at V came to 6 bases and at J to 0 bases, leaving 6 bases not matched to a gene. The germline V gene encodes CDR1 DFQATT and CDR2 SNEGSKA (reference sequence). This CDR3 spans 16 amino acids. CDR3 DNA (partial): TGCAGTGCCACCGGGACTAGCGGGACTAGCACAGATACG. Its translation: CSATGTSGTSTDT. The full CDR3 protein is CSATGTSGTSTDTQYF.

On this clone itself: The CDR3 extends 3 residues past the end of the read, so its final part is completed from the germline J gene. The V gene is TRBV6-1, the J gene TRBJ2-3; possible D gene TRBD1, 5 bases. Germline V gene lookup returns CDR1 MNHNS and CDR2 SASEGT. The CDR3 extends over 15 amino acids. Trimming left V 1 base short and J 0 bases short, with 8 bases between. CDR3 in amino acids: CASSEGGSSTDTQYF. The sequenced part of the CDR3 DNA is TGTGCCAGCAGTGAAGGGGGCTCTAGCACAGATACG.

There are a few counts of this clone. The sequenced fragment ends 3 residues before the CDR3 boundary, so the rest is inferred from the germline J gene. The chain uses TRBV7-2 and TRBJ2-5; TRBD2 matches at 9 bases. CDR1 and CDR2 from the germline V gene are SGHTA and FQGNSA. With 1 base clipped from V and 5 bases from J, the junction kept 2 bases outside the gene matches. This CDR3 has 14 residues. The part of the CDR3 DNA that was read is TGTGCCAGCAGCTTAGGACTAGCGGAGGAGACC. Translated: CASSLGLAEET. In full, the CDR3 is CASSLGLAEETQYF.

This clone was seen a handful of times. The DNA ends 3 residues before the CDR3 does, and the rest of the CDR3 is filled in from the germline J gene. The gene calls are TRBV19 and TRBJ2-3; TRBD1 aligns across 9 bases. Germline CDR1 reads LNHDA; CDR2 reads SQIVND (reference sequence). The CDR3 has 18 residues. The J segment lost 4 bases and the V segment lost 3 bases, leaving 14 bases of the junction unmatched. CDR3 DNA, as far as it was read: TGTGCCAGTAGTATTCTCCCTACCGGGACAGGGAACGCAGATACG. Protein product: CASSILPTGTGNADT. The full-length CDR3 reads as CASSILPTGTGNADTQYF.

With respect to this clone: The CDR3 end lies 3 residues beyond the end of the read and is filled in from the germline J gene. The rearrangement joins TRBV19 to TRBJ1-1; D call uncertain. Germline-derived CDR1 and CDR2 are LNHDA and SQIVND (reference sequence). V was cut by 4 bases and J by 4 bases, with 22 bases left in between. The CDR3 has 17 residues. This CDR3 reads CASSTPPRLLAGTEAFF. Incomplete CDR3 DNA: TGTGCCAGTAGTACGCCACCCCGCCTCTTGGCGGGCACTGAA. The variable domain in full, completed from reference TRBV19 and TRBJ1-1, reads DGGITQSPKYLFRKEGQNVTLSCEQNLNHDAMYWYRQDPGQGLRLIYYSQIVNDFQKGDIAEGYSVSREKKESFPLTVTSAQKNPTAFYLCASSTPPRLLAGTEAFFGQGTRLTVV.

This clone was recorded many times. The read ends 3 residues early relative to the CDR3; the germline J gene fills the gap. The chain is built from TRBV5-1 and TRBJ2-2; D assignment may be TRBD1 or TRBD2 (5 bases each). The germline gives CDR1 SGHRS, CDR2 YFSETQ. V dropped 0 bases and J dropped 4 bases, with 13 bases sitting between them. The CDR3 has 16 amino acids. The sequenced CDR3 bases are TGCGCCAGCAGCTTGGGTGCCAGGGAGTTCACCGGGGAG. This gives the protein CASSLGAREFTGE. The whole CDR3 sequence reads CASSLGAREFTGELFF.

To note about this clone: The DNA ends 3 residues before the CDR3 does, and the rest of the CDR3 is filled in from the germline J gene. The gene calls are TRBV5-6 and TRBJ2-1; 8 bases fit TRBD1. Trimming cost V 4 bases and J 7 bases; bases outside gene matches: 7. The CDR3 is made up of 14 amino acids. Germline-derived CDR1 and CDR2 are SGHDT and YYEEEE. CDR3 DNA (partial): TGTGCCAGCAGCGGGACAGGTAGGGGGAATGAG. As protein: CASSGTGRGNE. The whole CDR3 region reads CASSGTGRGNEQFF.

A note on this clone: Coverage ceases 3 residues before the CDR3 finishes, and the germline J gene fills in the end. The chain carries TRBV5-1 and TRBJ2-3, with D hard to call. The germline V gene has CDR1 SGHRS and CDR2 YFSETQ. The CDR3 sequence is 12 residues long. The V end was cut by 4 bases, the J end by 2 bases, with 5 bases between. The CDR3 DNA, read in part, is TGCGCCAGCAGCCCCTACACAGATACG. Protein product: CASSPYTDT. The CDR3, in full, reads CASSPYTDTQYF.

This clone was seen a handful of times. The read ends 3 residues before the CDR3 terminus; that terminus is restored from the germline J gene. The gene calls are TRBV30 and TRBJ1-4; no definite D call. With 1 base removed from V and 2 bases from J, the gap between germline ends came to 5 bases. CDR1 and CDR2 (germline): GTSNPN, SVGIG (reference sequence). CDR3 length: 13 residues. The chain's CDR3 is CAWSGATNEKLFF. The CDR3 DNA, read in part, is TGTGCCTGGAGTGGAGCTACTAATGAAAAA.

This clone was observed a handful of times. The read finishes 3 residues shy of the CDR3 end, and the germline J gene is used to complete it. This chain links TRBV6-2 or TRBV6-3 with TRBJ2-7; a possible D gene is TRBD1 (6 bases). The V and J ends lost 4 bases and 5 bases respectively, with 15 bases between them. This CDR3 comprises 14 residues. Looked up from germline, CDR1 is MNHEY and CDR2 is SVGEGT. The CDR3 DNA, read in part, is TGTGCCAGCAGTTCGGACAGCCCCCTGGACGAG. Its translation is CASSSDSPLDE. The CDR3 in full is CASSSDSPLDEQYF.

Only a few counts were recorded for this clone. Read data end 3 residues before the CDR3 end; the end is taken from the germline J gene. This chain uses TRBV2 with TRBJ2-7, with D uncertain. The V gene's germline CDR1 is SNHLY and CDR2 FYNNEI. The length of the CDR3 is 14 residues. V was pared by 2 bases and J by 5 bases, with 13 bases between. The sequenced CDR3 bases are TGTGCCAGCAGTGAACCCGCCCGCGGCCACGAG. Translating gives CASSEPARGHE. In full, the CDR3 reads CASSEPARGHEQYF.